The text below deals with one T cell receptor (beta chain). Its antigen is as yet unknown. Sequencing used immunoSEQ multiplex PCR; TCRdb keeps in-frame clones, though not all of them. The sample holds just over 15,000 clones, roughly 50% seen once. These data come from a study of radiation and T cells in renal cell carcinoma. Broader study findings: Irradiated tumors held more dominant CDR3 motifs than control tumors.

Germline V gives CDR1 SNHLY, CDR2 FYNNEI. This CDR3 is built from 15 residues. The J segment lost 1 base and the V segment lost 8 bases, leaving 6 bases of the junction unmatched. Described treatment: treatment-naive control, cytoreductive nephrectomy. Treatment-naive patients without radiation supplied the control tumors at nephrectomy. Controls included 4 female and eleven to twelve male donors, resected 2011 to 2014. V usage is TRBV2 and J usage is TRBJ2-2; 8 bases line up with TRBD1. This receptor was taken from a middle-aged man with renal cell carcinoma. Sequenced material: tumor tissue, taken from a patient whose treatment was nephrectomy without radiotherapy. This CDR3 reads CASGRQGWNTGELFF. The CDR3 bases are TGTGCCAGCGGCCGACAGGGGTGGAACACCGGGGAGCTGTTTTTT.